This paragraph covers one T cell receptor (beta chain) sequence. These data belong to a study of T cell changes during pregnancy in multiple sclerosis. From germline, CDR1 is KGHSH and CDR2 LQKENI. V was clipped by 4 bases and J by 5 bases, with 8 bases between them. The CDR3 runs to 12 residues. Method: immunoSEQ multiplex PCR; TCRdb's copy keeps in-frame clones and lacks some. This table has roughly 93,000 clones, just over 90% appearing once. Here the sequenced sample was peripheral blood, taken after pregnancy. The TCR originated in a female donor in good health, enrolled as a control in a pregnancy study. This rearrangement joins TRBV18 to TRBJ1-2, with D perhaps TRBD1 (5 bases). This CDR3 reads CASSQGNYGYTF. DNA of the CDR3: TGTGCCAGCTCACAGGGGAATTATGGCTACACCTTC.